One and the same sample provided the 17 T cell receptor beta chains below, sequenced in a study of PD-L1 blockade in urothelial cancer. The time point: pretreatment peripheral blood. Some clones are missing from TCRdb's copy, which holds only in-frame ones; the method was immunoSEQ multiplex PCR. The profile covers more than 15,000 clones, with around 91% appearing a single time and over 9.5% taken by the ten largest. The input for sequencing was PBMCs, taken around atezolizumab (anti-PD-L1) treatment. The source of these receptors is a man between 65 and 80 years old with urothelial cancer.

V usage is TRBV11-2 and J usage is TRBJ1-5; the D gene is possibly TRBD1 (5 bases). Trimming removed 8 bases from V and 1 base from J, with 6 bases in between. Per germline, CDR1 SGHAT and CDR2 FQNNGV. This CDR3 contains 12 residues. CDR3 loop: CASWGSNQPQHF. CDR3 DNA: TGTGCCAGCTGGGGCAGCAATCAGCCCCAGCATTTT.

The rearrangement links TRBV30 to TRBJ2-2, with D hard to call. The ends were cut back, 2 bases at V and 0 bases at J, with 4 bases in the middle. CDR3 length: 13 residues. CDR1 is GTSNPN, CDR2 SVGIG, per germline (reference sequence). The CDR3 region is CAWSSANTGELFF. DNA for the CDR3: TGTGCCTGGAGTAGCGCGAACACCGGGGAGCTGTTTTTT.

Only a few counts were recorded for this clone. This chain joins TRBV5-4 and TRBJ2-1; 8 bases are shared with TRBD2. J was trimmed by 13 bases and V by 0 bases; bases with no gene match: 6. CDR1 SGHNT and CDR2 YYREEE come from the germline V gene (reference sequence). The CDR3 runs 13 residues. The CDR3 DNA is TGTGCCAGCAGCTTGGCCCCGGGACTAGTCCAGTTCTTC. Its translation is CASSLAPGLVQFF.

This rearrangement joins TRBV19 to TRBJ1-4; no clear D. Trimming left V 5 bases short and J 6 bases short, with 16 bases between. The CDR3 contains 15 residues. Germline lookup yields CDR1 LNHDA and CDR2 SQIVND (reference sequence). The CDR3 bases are TGTGCCAGTAGTTCCCAGGCCGGGCGGGATGAAAAACTGTTTTTT. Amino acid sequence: CASSSQAGRDEKLFF.

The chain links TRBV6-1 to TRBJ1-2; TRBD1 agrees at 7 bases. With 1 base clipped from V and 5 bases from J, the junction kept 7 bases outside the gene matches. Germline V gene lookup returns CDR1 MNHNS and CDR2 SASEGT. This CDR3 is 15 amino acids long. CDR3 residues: CASSEVTGAIYGYTF. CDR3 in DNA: TGTGCCAGCAGTGAAGTCACAGGGGCCATATATGGCTACACCTTC.

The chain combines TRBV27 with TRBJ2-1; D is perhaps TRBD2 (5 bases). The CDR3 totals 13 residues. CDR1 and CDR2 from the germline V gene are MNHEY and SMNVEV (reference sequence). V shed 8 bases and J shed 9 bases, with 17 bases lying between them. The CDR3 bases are TGTGCCAGCGGTCCTCCCGGAGGAGGTGAGCAGTTCTTC. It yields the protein CASGPPGGGEQFF.

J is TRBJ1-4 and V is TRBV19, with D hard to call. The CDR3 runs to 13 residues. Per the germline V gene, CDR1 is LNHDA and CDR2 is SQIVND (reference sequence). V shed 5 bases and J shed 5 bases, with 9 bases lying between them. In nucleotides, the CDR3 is TGTGCCAGTAGTCGGACGGGGAATGAAAAACTGTTTTTT. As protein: CASSRTGNEKLFF.

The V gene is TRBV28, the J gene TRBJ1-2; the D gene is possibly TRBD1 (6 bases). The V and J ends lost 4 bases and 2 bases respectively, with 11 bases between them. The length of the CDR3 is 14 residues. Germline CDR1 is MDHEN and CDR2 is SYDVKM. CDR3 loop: CASSSLTGNYGYTF. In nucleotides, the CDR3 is TGTGCCAGCAGTTCACTGACAGGAAACTATGGCTACACCTTC.

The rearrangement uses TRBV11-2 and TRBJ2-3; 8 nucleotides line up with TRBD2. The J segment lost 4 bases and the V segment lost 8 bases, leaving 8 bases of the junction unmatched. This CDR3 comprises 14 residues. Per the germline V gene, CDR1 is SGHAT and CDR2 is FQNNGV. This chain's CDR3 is CASLRAGGADTQYF. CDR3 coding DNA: TGTGCCAGCCTCCGGGCGGGGGGAGCAGATACGCAGTATTTT.

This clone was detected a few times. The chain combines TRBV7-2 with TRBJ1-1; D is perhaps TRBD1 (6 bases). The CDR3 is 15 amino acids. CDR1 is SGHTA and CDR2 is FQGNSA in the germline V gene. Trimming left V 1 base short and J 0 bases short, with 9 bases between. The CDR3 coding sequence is TGTGCCAGCAGCTTAGGAGGGGGAATGAACACTGAAGCTTTCTTT. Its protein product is CASSLGGGMNTEAFF. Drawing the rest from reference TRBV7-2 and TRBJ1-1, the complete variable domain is GAGVSQSPSNKVTEKGKDVELRCDPISGHTALYWYRQSLGQGLEFLIYFQGNSAPDKSGLPSDRFSAERTGGSVSTLTIQRTQQEDSAVYLCASSLGGGMNTEAFFGQGTRLTVV.

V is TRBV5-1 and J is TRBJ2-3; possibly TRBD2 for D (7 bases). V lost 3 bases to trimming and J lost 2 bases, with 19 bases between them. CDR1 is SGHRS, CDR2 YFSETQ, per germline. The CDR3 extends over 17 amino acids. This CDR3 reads CASSWGPAGSSTDTQYF. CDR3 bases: TGCGCCAGCAGCTGGGGGCCAGCGGGGTCATCCACAGATACGCAGTATTTT. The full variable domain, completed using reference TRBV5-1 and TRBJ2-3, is KAGVTQTPRYLIKTRGQQVTLSCSPISGHRSVSWYQQTPGQGLQFLFEYFSETQRNKGNFPGRFSGRQFSNSRSEMNVSTLELGDSALYLCASSWGPAGSSTDTQYFGPGTRLTVL.

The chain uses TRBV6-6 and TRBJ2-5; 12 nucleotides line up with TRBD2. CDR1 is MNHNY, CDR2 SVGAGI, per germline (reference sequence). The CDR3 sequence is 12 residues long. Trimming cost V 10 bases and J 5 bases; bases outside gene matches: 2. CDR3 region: CATSGGAETQYF. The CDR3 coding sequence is TGTGCCACTAGCGGGGGGGCGGAGACCCAGTACTTC.

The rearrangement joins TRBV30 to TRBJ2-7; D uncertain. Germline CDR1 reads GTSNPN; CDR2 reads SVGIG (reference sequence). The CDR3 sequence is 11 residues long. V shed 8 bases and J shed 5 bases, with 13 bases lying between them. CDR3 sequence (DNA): TGTGCCGGGATAAAAAATCACGAGCAGTACTTC. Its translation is CAGIKNHEQYF. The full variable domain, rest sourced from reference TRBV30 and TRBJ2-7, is SQTIHQWPATLVQPVGSPLSLECTVEGTSNPNLYWYRQAAGRGLQLLFYSVGIGQISSEVPQNLSASRPQDRQFILSSKKLLLSDSGFYLCAGIKNHEQYFGPGTRLTVT.

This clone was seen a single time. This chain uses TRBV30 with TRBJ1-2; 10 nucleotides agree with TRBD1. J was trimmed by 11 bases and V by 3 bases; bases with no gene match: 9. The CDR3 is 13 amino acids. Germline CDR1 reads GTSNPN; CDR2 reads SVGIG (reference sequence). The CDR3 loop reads CAWSGGTGARYTF. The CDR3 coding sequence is TGTGCCTGGAGCGGGGGGACAGGGGCTAGGTACACCTTC.

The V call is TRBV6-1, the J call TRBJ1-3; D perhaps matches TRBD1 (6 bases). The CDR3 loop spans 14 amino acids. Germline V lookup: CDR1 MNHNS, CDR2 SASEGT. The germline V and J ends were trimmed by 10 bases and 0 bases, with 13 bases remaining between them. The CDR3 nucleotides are TGTGCCACCAAGGGGGACAACTCTGGAAACACCATATATTTT. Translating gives CATKGDNSGNTIYF.

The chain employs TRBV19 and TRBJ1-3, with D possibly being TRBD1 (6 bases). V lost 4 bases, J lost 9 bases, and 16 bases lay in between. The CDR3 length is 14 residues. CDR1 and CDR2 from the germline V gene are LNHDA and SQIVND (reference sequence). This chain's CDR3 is CASSTGQSGSTIYF. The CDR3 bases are TGTGCCAGTAGTACCGGACAGTCTGGGTCCACCATATATTTT. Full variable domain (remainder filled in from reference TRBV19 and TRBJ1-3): DGGITQSPKYLFRKEGQNVTLSCEQNLNHDAMYWYRQDPGQGLRLIYYSQIVNDFQKGDIAEGYSVSREKKESFPLTVTSAQKNPTAFYLCASSTGQSGSTIYFGEGSWLTVV.

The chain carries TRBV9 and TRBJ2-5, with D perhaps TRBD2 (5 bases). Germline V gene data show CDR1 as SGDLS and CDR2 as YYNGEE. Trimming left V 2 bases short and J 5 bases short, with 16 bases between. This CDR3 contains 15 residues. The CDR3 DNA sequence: TGTGCCAGCAGCGTGTCCTCGAGGGTGGGCGAGACCCAGTACTTC. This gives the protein CASSVSSRVGETQYF.